The clone carrying this T cell receptor beta chain has just a few counts. What it binds is not known. These data originate in a study of shared clonotypes between healthy human individuals. Study-level findings and limits: Compared with memory subsets, naive subsets generally had larger estimated richness.

The assay was immunoSEQ multiplex PCR, and TCRdb's table has in-frame clones only and misses some. The sample holds about 700,000 clones, around 67% seen once. In germline, CDR1 is SGDLS, CDR2 YYNGEE. Trimming cost V 1 base and J 5 bases, with 16 bases left between them. The CDR3 is 16 amino acids. The sequencing sample was made of memory CD4+ T cells sorted from blood. The subset: CD45RA-negative fraction. The TCR was taken from a woman in her twenties or thirties in good health. The chain joins TRBV9 to TRBJ2-1; the D gene could be TRBD1 or TRBD2 (5 bases each). Here the CDR3 reads CASSVLPGTTNNEQFF. The CDR3 coding sequence is TGTGCCAGCAGCGTACTACCCGGGACCACCAACAATGAGCAGTTCTTC.